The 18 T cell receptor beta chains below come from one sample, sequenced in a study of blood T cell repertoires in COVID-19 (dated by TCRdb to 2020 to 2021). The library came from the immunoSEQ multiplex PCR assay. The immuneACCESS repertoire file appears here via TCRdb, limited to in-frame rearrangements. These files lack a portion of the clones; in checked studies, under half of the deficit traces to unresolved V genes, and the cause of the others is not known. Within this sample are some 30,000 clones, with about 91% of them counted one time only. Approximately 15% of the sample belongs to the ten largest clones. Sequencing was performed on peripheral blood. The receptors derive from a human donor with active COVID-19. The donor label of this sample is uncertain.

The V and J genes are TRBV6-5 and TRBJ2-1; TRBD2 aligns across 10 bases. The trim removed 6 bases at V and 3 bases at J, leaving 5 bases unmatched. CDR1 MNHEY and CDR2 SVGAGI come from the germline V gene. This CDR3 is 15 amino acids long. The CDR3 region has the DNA TGTGCCAGCAGCCCAGGGACTAGCGACTACAATGAGCAGTTCTTC. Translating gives CASSPGTSDYNEQFF.

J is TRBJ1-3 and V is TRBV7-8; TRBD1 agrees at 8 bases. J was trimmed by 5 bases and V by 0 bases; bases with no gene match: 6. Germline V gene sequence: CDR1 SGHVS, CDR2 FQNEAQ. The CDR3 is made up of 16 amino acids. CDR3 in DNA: TGTGCCAGCAGCTTAGCCCCGACAGGGGTACGAAACACCATATATTTT. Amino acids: CASSLAPTGVRNTIYF.

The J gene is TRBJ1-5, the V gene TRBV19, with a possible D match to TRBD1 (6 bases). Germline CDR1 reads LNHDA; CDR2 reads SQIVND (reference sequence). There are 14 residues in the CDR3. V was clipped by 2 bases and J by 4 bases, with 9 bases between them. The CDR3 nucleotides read TGTGCCAGTAGTATACGGGACATAAATCAGCCCCAGCATTTT. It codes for CASSIRDINQPQHF.

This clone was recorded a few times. CDR3 protein: CASSQRKSGAGDTQYF. In DNA, the CDR3 is TGTGCCAGCAGCCAAAGGAAGAGCGGAGCGGGAGATACGCAGTATTTT. V and J are TRBV5-8 and TRBJ2-3; D is perhaps TRBD2 (6 bases). Trimming pared 4 bases from V and 5 bases from J, leaving 20 bases between. Germline CDR1 and CDR2: SGHTS and YDEGEE. The CDR3 runs 16 residues. Full variable domain (outside the CDR3, taken from reference TRBV5-8 and TRBJ2-3): EAGVTQSPTHLIKTRGQQATLRCSPISGHTSVYWYQQALGLGLQFLLWYDEGEERNRGNFPPRFSGRQFPNYSSELNVNALELEDSALYLCASSQRKSGAGDTQYFGPGTRLTVL.

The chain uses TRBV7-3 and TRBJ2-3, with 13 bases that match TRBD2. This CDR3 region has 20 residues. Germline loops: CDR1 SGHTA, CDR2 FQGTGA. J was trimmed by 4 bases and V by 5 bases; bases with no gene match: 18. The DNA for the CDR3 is TGTGCCAGCAGCCCGGGGGGACTAGCGGGATACTGGGGGCGAGCAGATACGCAGTATTTT. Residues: CASSPGGLAGYWGRADTQYF.

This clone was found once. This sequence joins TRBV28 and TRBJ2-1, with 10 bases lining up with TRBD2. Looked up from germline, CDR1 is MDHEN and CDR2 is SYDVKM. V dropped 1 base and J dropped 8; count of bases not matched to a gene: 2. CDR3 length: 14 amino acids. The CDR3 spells CASSLSSGSYEQFF. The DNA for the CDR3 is TGTGCCAGCAGTTTATCTAGCGGGAGCTATGAGCAGTTCTTC.

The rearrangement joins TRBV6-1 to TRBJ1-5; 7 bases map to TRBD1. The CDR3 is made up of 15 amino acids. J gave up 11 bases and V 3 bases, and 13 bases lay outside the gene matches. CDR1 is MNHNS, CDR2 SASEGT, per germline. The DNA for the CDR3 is TGTGCCAGCAGTGAGATTGGGACAGCGGGCCGGTCCCAGCATTTT. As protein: CASSEIGTAGRSQHF.

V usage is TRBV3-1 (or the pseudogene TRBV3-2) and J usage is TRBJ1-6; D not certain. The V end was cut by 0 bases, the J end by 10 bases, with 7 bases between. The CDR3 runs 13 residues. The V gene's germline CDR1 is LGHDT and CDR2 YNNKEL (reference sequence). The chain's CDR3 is CASSQEEGSPLHF. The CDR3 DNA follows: TGTGCCAGCAGCCAAGAAGAGGGCTCACCCCTCCACTTT.

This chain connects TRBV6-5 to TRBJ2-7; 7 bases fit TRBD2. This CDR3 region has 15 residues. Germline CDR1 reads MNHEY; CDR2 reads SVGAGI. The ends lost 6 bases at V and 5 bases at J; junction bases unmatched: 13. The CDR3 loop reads CASRYERGGWHEQYF. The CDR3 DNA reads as TGTGCCAGCAGATACGAGCGGGGAGGGTGGCACGAGCAGTACTTC.

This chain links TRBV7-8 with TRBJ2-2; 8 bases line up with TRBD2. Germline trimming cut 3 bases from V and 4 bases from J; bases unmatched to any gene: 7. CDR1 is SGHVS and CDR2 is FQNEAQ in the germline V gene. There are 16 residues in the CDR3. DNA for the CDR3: TGTGCCAGCAGCTTCGGGGGGGGCGCTTCCACCGGGGAGCTGTTTTTT. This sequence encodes CASSFGGGASTGELFF.

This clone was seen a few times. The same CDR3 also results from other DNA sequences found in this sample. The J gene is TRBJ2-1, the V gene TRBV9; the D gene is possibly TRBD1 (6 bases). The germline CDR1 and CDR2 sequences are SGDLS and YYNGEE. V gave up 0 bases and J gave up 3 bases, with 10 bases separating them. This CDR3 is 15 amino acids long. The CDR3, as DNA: TGTGCCAGCAGCGTAGTAGGGGGAAGCTACAATGAGCAGTTCTTC. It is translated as CASSVVGGSYNEQFF.

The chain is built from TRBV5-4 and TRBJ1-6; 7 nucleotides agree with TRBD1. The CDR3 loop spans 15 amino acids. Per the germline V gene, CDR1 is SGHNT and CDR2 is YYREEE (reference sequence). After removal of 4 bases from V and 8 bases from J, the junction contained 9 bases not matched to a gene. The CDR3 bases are TGTGCCAGCAGCCTGGAAGGGGGCCGCGATTCACCCCTCCACTTT. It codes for CASSLEGGRDSPLHF.

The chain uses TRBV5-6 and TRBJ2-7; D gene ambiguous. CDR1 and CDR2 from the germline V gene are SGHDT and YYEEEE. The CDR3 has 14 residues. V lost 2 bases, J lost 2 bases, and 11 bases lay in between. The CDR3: CASSLIAKPYEQYF. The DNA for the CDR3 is TGTGCCAGCAGCTTAATTGCAAAGCCCTACGAGCAGTACTTC.

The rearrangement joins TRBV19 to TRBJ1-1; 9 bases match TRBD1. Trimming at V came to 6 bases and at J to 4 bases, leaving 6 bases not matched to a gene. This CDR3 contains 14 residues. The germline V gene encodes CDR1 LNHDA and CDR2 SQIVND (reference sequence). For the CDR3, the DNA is TGTGCCAGTAGCCGGGGGACAGGGAGCACTGAAGCTTTCTTT. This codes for CASSRGTGSTEAFF.

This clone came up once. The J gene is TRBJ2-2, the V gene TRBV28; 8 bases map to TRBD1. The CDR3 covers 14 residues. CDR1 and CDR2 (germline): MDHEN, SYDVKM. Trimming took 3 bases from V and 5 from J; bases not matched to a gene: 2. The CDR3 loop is CASSLTGATGELFF. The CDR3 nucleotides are TGTGCCAGCAGTTTGACAGGGGCGACCGGGGAGCTGTTTTTT.

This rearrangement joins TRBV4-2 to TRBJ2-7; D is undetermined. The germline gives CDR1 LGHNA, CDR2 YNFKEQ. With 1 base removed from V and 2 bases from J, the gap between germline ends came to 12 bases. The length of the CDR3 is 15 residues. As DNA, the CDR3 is TGTGCCAGCAGCCAAGGGGCGACCCCCGCCTACGAGCAGTACTTC. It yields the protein CASSQGATPAYEQYF.

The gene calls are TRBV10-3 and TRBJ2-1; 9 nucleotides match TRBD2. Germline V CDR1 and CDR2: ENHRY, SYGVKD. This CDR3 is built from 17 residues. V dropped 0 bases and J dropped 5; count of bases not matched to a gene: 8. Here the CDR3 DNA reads TGTGCCATCAGTGAGTCGAGGGCTAGCGGGGACCACAATGAGCAGTTCTTC. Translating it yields CAISESRASGDHNEQFF.

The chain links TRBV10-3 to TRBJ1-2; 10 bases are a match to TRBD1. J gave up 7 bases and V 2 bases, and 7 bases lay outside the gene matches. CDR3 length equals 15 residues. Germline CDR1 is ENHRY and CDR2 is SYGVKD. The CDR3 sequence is CAISEVPGQGFGYTF. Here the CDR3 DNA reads TGTGCCATCAGTGAGGTACCGGGACAGGGGTTTGGCTACACCTTC.